This T cell receptor beta chain was captured by sequencing in a study of cytomegalovirus exposure and HLA in healthy donors. Whole-study context: There were approximately 85 million unique TCRs (from HLA-typed donors) in an early data release.

With 60 Vbeta and 13 Jbeta primers, the PCR was carried out. Only in-frame clones appear in the TCRdb table, and some are missing; sequencing was by immunoSEQ multiplex PCR. The data show about 160,000 clones, roughly 80% seen once. Overall study findings and caveats: The classifier reportedly diagnosed cytomegalovirus status with high specificity and sensitivity. The productive fraction for most TCR beta V segments was about 90% or about 30% in an earlier analysis. In all likelihood, a cluster of highly shared sequence variants was a sequencing artifact.

CDR1 and CDR2 from the germline V gene are MNHNY and SVGAGI (reference sequence). CDR3 length: 15 amino acids. Trimming removed 6 bases at V and 4 bases at J, with 17 bases between. This clone came up a few times. Its antigen is not identified. The clonotype was recovered from a man over 45 in good health and CMV-seropositive. The rearrangement links TRBV6-6 to TRBJ2-3, with D tentatively TRBD2 (6 bases). Material for sequencing was PBMCs. The CDR3 nucleotides read TGTGCCAGCAGCCTAGGCCCTAGCGTCCCAGATACGCAGTATTTT. Translating it yields CASSLGPSVPDTQYF.